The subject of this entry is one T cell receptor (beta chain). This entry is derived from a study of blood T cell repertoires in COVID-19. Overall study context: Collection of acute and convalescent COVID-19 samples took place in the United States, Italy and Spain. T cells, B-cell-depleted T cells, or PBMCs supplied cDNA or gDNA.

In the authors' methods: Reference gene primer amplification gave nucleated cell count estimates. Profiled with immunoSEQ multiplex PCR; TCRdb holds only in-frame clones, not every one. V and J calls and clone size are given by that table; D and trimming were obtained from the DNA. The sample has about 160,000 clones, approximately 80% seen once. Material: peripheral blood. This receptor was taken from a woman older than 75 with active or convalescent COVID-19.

CDR3 sequence (DNA): TGTGCCAGCAGTTACGGGAGCGCGGGGGGGCGGAATGAGCAGTTCTTC. This encodes CASSYGSAGGRNEQFF. The chain combines TRBV6-5 with TRBJ2-1; 9 nucleotides match TRBD2. Trimming took 2 bases from V and 7 from J; bases not matched to a gene: 9. Germline-derived CDR1 and CDR2 are MNHEY and SVGAGI. The CDR3 is made up of 16 amino acids.